A single sample gave rise to the 20 T cell receptor beta chains below, sequenced in a study of T-cell memory formation after mild COVID-19. TCRdb reanalysed the 5' RACE reads using MiXCR and keeps one entry per CDR3 protein. The sample comprises around 390,000 distinct CDR3 sequences, more than 15% of which are singletons, and roughly 21% rests with the top ten. The sequencing input was PBMCs or a T cell subset sorted from them (not recorded which). Every receptor here comes from a man between 18 and 35 years old who had mild COVID-19 (a few samples of this study predate the infection). Cell type and time point are not known.

The sample holds a few counts of this clonotype. The V and J genes are TRBV9 and TRBJ2-5; D is uncertain. Germline assignment: CDR1 SGDLS and CDR2 YYNGEE. There are 16 residues in the CDR3. Trimming removed 0 bases at V and 5 bases at J, with 17 bases between. In DNA, the CDR3 is TGTGCCAGCAGCGTAGCTGCAGATACTCCAGCGGAGACCCAGTACTTC. This gives the protein CASSVAADTPAETQYF.

This rearrangement joins TRBV25-1 to TRBJ1-1; no clear D gene. The CDR3 is 13 amino acids. Trimming removed 5 bases from V and 1 base from J, with 8 bases in between. Germline V gives CDR1 MGHDK, CDR2 SYGVNS. The chain's CDR3 is CASSHNRNTEAFF. The CDR3 coding sequence is TGTGCCAGCAGTCATAACCGGAACACTGAAGCTTTCTTT.

This clonotype has a handful of counts. J is TRBJ2-3 and V is TRBV7-2; D might be TRBD1 (5 bases). V was pared by 2 bases and J by 1 base, with 13 bases between. Germline V lookup: CDR1 SGHTA, CDR2 FQGNSA. The CDR3 spans 16 residues. This CDR3 reads CASSLLSGWGTDTQYF. CDR3 coding DNA: TGTGCCAGCAGCTTATTGTCAGGGTGGGGCACAGATACGCAGTATTTT.

This clonotype occurred a few times. At one boundary the junction diverges from the germline segment, which might be a read error. This chain connects TRBV9 to TRBJ2-1; D gene unclear. The CDR3 contains 13 residues. CDR1 is SGDLS and CDR2 is YYNGEE in the germline V gene. The CDR3 spells CASGVPRGNEQFF. The CDR3 DNA follows: TGTGCCAGCGGCGTCCCACGTGGGAATGAGCAGTTCTTC.

This clonotype was recorded a few times. The V and J genes are TRBV6-5 and TRBJ1-1; D call uncertain. Trimming removed 0 bases at V and 1 base at J, with 6 bases between. This CDR3 has 14 residues. Germline CDR1 MNHEY, CDR2 SVGAGI. This chain's CDR3 is CASSYSTRNTEAFF. CDR3 DNA: TGTGCCAGCAGTTACTCAACACGGAACACTGAAGCTTTCTTT.

The J gene is TRBJ2-6, the V gene TRBV19; D uncertain. Germline-derived CDR1 and CDR2 are LNHDA and SQIVND (reference sequence). There are 16 residues in the CDR3. V was cut by 4 bases and J by 0 bases, with 10 bases left in between. The CDR3, as DNA: TGTGCCAGTAGTAGAGAGGCGTACTCTGGGGCCAACGTCCTGACTTTC. Residues: CASSREAYSGANVLTF.

This chain uses TRBV5-4 with TRBJ1-1; D is possibly TRBD1 (5 bases). The CDR3 length is 14 residues. V gave up 2 bases and J gave up 4 bases, with 12 bases separating them. CDR1 and CDR2 from the germline V gene are SGHNT and YYREEE (reference sequence). The chain's CDR3 is CASSFEGLATEAFF. CDR3 DNA: TGTGCCAGCAGCTTTGAGGGGTTGGCCACTGAAGCTTTCTTT.

This clonotype has at least ten counts. The chain recombines TRBV5-6 with TRBJ2-3, with D perhaps TRBD2 (6 bases). V lost 0 bases and J lost 6, with 14 bases in between. The CDR3 spans 15 residues. Germline V CDR1 and CDR2: SGHDT, YYEEEE. CDR3 DNA sequence: TGTGCCAGCAGCTTGGGGTCAGGGAGGTGGGATACGCAGTATTTT. This sequence encodes CASSLGSGRWDTQYF. Complete variable domain (other parts from reference TRBV5-6 and TRBJ2-3): DAGVTQSPTHLIKTRGQQVTLRCSPKSGHDTVSWYQQALGQGPQFIFQYYEEEERQRGNFPDRFSGHQFPNYSSELNVNALLLGDSALYLCASSLGSGRWDTQYFGPGTRLTVL.

This clonotype was seen at least ten times. This sequence joins TRBV6-2 or TRBV6-3 and TRBJ2-3; D remains unclear. The germline V gene has CDR1 MNHEY and CDR2 SVGEGT. The CDR3 has 12 residues. V was pared by 6 bases and J by 1 base, with 5 bases between. For the CDR3, the DNA is TGTGCCAGCAGGAAAGGCACAGATACGCAGTATTTT. Encoded protein: CASRKGTDTQYF.

In this sample, this clonotype turned up many times. V is TRBV20-1 and J is TRBJ1-4; possible D gene TRBD1, 6 bases. The CDR3 runs 15 residues. The V gene's germline CDR1 is DFQATT and CDR2 SNEGSKA (reference sequence). V lost 0 bases, J lost 7 bases, and 15 bases lay in between. In DNA, the CDR3 is TGCAGTGCTAGAGATCCGAGGGGGGTTGGTGAAAAACTGTTTTTT. This encodes CSARDPRGVGEKLFF.

This clonotype appeared a few times. This sequence joins TRBV9 and TRBJ1-5, with D perhaps TRBD1 (5 bases). The V end was cut by 4 bases, the J end by 6 bases, with 14 bases between. Looked up from germline, CDR1 is SGDLS and CDR2 is YYNGEE. The CDR3 contains 14 residues. CDR3 region: CASSPHEGSQPQHF. The CDR3 DNA reads as TGTGCCAGCAGCCCACACGAGGGGAGTCAGCCCCAGCATTTT.

Only a few counts were recorded for this clonotype. This chain links TRBV20-1 with TRBJ1-5; 7 bases fit TRBD1. This CDR3 comprises 14 residues. After removal of 3 bases from V and 1 base from J, the junction contained 3 bases not matched to a gene. Germline V gene lookup returns CDR1 DFQATT and CDR2 SNEGSKA (reference sequence). The CDR3 sequence: CSASPTGSNQPQHF. CDR3 in DNA: TGCAGTGCTAGCCCGACAGGGAGCAATCAGCCCCAGCATTTT.

This clonotype was seen a few times. The CDR3 sequence is CASSFTRGDYTDTQYF. CDR3 DNA: TGTGCCAGCAGCTTCACTCGAGGAGATTATACAGATACGCAGTATTTT. The rearrangement joins TRBV5-6 to TRBJ2-3; D unresolved. The CDR3 has 16 amino acids. Trimming shortened V by 2 bases and J by 3 bases, and 16 bases separated the two germline ends. Germline V gene data show CDR1 as SGHDT and CDR2 as YYEEEE.

Only a few counts were recorded for this clonotype. The CDR3 bases are TGTGCCAGCAGTTTCGGCACAGGGGGCGATACGCAGTATTTT. This codes for CASSFGTGGDTQYF. This chain uses TRBV28 with TRBJ2-3; 9 bases agree with TRBD1. The CDR3 loop spans 14 amino acids. The germline V gene encodes CDR1 MDHEN and CDR2 SYDVKM. Losses at the gene ends were 3 bases for V and 6 bases for J; bases not matched to a gene: 4. Together with reference TRBV28 and TRBJ2-3, the CDR3 gives the full variable domain: DVKVTQSSRYLVKRTGEKVFLECVQDMDHENMFWYRQDPGLGLRLIYFSYDVKMKEKGDIPEGYSVSREKKERFSLILESASTNQTSMYLCASSFGTGGDTQYFGPGTRLTVL.

V usage is TRBV5-1 and J usage is TRBJ1-5, with a tentative D call TRBD1 (6 bases). V shed 4 bases and J shed 1 base, with 18 bases lying between them. Germline V gene lookup returns CDR1 SGHRS and CDR2 YFSETQ. CDR3 length: 17 amino acids. CDR3 amino acids: CASSPAGVGGSNQPQHF. The CDR3 DNA reads TGCGCCAGCAGCCCCGCAGGGGTGGGCGGAAGCAATCAGCCCCAGCATTTT.

This clonotype was seen a handful of times. The gene calls are TRBV7-9 and TRBJ1-2, with a tentative D call TRBD1 (5 bases). The germline V gene has CDR1 SEHNR and CDR2 FQNEAQ (reference sequence). The V gene lost 3 bases and the J gene lost 4 bases, with 12 bases spanning the gap. CDR3 size: 14 residues. In DNA form, the CDR3 reads TGTGCCAGCAGCTTCAGGGATCAAACCTATGGCTACACCTTC. Residues: CASSFRDQTYGYTF.

V gene TRBV30 combines with J gene TRBJ1-5; 11 bases are a match to TRBD1. The CDR3 covers 13 residues. With V trimmed by 5 bases and J by 5 bases, 2 bases remained unmatched. Per the germline V gene, CDR1 is GTSNPN and CDR2 is SVGIG (reference sequence). The CDR3: CAWAGQGDQPQHF. The CDR3 DNA reads as TGTGCCTGGGCGGGACAGGGGGATCAGCCCCAGCATTTT.

This clonotype was detected a few times. At one end, the junction sequence differs from germline, possibly due to a read error. This rearrangement joins TRBV5-1 to TRBJ1-1; D may be TRBD1 (6 bases). Germline-derived CDR1 and CDR2 are SGHRS and YFSETQ. The CDR3 extends over 14 amino acids. The CDR3 loop is CTSSPGEVTSEAFF. CDR3 sequence (DNA): TGCACCAGCAGCCCAGGGGAGGTTACGTCTGAAGCTTTCTTT.

The sample holds one count of this clonotype. The junction differs from germline at one of its ends, possibly a read error. The chain is built from TRBV24-1 and TRBJ2-5; D is undetermined. Germline V CDR1 and CDR2: KGHDR, SFDVKD. CDR3 length equals 15 residues. CDR3 region: CSTSDTLGYQETQYF. CDR3 in DNA: TGTTCCACCAGTGATACCCTCGGGTACCAAGAGACCCAGTACTTC.

There are a few counts of this clonotype. This CDR3 is CASSYSNGEWETQYF. For the CDR3, the DNA is TGTGCCAGCAGTTACTCGAATGGGGAGTGGGAGACCCAGTACTTC. This rearrangement joins TRBV6-5 to TRBJ2-5; D perhaps matches TRBD2 (5 bases). Per germline, CDR1 MNHEY and CDR2 SVGAGI. With 0 bases removed from V and 5 bases from J, the gap between germline ends came to 13 bases. The CDR3 loop spans 15 amino acids.